What follows are 15 T cell receptor beta chains derived from one specimen sequenced in a study of prognosis after radiotherapy for stage I lung cancer (dated by TCRdb to about 2021). Sequencing used an Illumina HiSeq 3000. Two rounds of multiplex PCR were used to amplify the TCR beta CDR3 region from genomic DNA. The first PCR round used primers specific to each TRBV and TRBJ gene, and the primer sequences were filed in Chinese patent CN105087789A. TCRdb's own reprocessing of the public reads used fastp at Q25 and MiXCR and kept productive beta chains. All rows with the same CDR3 protein become a single entry with the most common DNA and genes. The sample yields around 13,000 distinct CDR3 sequences; 40% to 55% were counted once. The ten biggest clones cover approximately 40% of the sample. This specimen consisted of PBMCs, obtained before or after stereotactic body radiation therapy (not recorded which). The receptors stem from a donor over 45 with non-small cell lung cancer.

The sample holds many counts of this clonotype. V is TRBV7-9 and J is TRBJ2-1; D is unclear. Germline V gene lookup returns CDR1 SEHNR and CDR2 FQNEAQ (reference sequence). Deletions cut 3 bases from V and 15 bases from J, with 12 bases between. The CDR3 runs 11 residues. CDR3 amino acids: CASSFLLVGFF. In DNA, the CDR3 is TGTGCCAGCAGCTTCCTTCTCGTAGGGTTCTTC.

The CDR3 DNA is TGTGCCAGCAGCTTGGGGGGGGCAGATACGCAGTATTTT. It translates to CASSLGGADTQYF. The V call is TRBV7-3, the J call TRBJ2-3; 7 nucleotides agree with TRBD2. This CDR3 spans 13 amino acids. CDR1 and CDR2 from the germline V gene are SGHTA and FQGTGA. V was clipped by 3 bases and J by 4 bases; unmatched bases: 1.

In the case of this clonotype: Given a far larger clone just one base away, this is likely a sequencing read error. The rearrangement links TRBV7-9 to TRBJ2-2, with D unclear. This CDR3 spans 13 amino acids. The germline V gene has CDR1 SEHNR and CDR2 FQNEAQ (reference sequence). The CDR3 nucleotides read TGTGCCGGCAGCTCGTGGTACACCGGGGAGCTGTTTTTT. Protein sequence: CAGSSWYTGELFF. Using reference TRBV7-9 and TRBJ2-2 for the parts outside the CDR3, the full variable domain is DTGVSQNPRHKITKRGQNVTFRCDPISEHNRLYWYRQTLGQGPEFLTYFQNEAQLEKSRLLSDRFSAERPKGSFSTLEIQRTEQGDSAMYLCAGSSWYTGELFFGEGSRLTVL.

The V call is TRBV7-9, the J call TRBJ2-7; maybe TRBD2 (7 bases). V lost 3 bases, J lost 2 bases, and 8 bases lay in between. CDR1 is SEHNR, CDR2 FQNEAQ, per germline (reference sequence). This CDR3 contains 13 residues. CDR3 in amino acids: CASSLGGPYEQYF. The DNA of the CDR3 is TGTGCCAGCAGCTTGGGGGGGCCCTACGAGCAGTACTTC. Full variable domain (rest looked up from reference TRBV7-9 and TRBJ2-7): DTGVSQNPRHKITKRGQNVTFRCDPISEHNRLYWYRQTLGQGPEFLTYFQNEAQLEKSRLLSDRFSAERPKGSFSTLEIQRTEQGDSAMYLCASSLGGPYEQYFGPGTRLTVT.

This clonotype was seen many times. The chain has TRBV6-1 and TRBJ2-1, with 9 bases that match TRBD2. The CDR3 loop spans 15 amino acids. Looked up from germline, CDR1 is MNHNS and CDR2 is SASEGT. V gave up 5 bases and J gave up 3 bases; unmatched junction bases: 5. The CDR3 DNA is TGTGCCAGCAGTCGCGGGGGGGCGGGCTACAATGAGCAGTTCTTC. The encoded protein is CASSRGGAGYNEQFF.

This sequence joins TRBV19 and TRBJ2-3; 14 bases are a match to TRBD2. V was clipped by 4 bases and J by 7 bases; unmatched bases: 4. Germline-derived CDR1 and CDR2 are LNHDA and SQIVND (reference sequence). This CDR3 spans 15 amino acids. The CDR3 spells CASSTGLAGAYTQYF. The CDR3 DNA follows: TGTGCCAGTAGTACGGGACTAGCGGGAGCATATACGCAGTATTTT. The whole variable domain, remainder taken from reference TRBV19 and TRBJ2-3, is DGGITQSPKYLFRKEGQNVTLSCEQNLNHDAMYWYRQDPGQGLRLIYYSQIVNDFQKGDIAEGYSVSREKKESFPLTVTSAQKNPTAFYLCASSTGLAGAYTQYFGPGTRLTVL.

This clonotype was observed at least ten times. The rearrangement links TRBV6-2 or TRBV6-3 to TRBJ1-3; D unclear. Germline values: CDR1 MNHEY, CDR2 SVGEGT. Deletions cut 4 bases from V and 0 bases from J, with 7 bases between. The CDR3 totals 14 residues. The CDR3 coding sequence is TGTGCCAGCAGTTCGGACCCCTCTGGAAACACCATATATTTT. It codes for CASSSDPSGNTIYF.

This clonotype was seen at least ten times. CDR3 nucleotide sequence: TGTGCCAGCAGCCCCTTTGGGGGTCTGATGGAAAAACTGTTTTTT. This translates into CASSPFGGLMEKLFF. The V call is TRBV7-2, the J call TRBJ1-4; perhaps TRBD1 as D (5 bases). Germline-derived CDR1 and CDR2 are SGHTA and FQGNSA. The CDR3 is made up of 15 amino acids. V was trimmed by 5 bases and J by 8 bases, leaving 18 bases between them.

This clonotype was found many times. The V and J genes are TRBV29-1 and TRBJ2-5, with a possible D match to TRBD1 (6 bases). There are 13 residues in the CDR3. Germline values: CDR1 SQVTM, CDR2 ANQGSEA. Trimming pared 6 bases from V and 2 bases from J, leaving 13 bases between. The CDR3, as DNA: TGCAGCGTCCTAGGACAGACACAAGAGACCCAGTACTTC. It is translated as CSVLGQTQETQYF.

This clonotype showed up many times. The junction departs from the called germline gene at one end, perhaps through a read error. The chain couples TRBV6-5 to TRBJ1-1; D might be TRBD1 (5 bases). CDR1 and CDR2 (germline): MNHEY, SVGAGI. This CDR3 comprises 16 residues. The CDR3 is CASSYGWGAANSEAFF. In DNA form, the CDR3 reads TGTGCCAGCAGTTACGGATGGGGCGCGGCGAACTCTGAAGCTTTCTTT.

This clonotype came up many times. The V gene is TRBV7-9, the J gene TRBJ2-3; D call uncertain. The germline V and J ends were trimmed by 5 bases and 0 bases, with 15 bases remaining between them. Germline-derived CDR1 and CDR2 are SEHNR and FQNEAQ (reference sequence). The CDR3 has 16 residues. CDR3 in amino acids: CASSPQGLRSTDTQYF. The CDR3 DNA reads TGTGCCAGCAGCCCACAAGGGCTCCGAAGCACAGATACGCAGTATTTT.

The gene calls are TRBV5-1 and TRBJ1-1; 7 bases match TRBD1. The length of the CDR3 is 15 residues. The germline CDR1 and CDR2 sequences are SGHRS and YFSETQ. The trim removed 4 bases at V and 1 base at J, leaving 7 bases unmatched. The CDR3 nucleotides read TGCGCCAGCAGCAAAGGACAGGTGGAGAACACTGAAGCTTTCTTT. Its protein is CASSKGQVENTEAFF.

This clonotype came up many times. This chain uses TRBV2 with TRBJ1-1, with D tentatively TRBD1 (5 bases). This CDR3 has 14 residues. CDR1 is SNHLY, CDR2 FYNNEI, per germline. Trimming left V 6 bases short and J 1 base short, with 12 bases between. CDR3 in DNA: TGTGCCAGCAGGACGGGGCGGGAGAACACTGAAGCTTTCTTT. Translating it yields CASRTGRENTEAFF.

This clonotype was seen ten or more times. This chain connects TRBV7-9 to TRBJ1-6, with D possibly TRBD1 on 6 matching bases. The CDR3 is made up of 14 amino acids. V lost 5 bases and J 4 bases, leaving 9 bases between the germline ends. Per germline, CDR1 SEHNR and CDR2 FQNEAQ (reference sequence). CDR3 region: CASSPDSYNSPLHF. Here the CDR3 DNA reads TGTGCCAGCAGCCCGGACAGTTATAATTCACCCCTCCACTTT.

As to this clonotype: One end of the junction varies from germline; a read error may be responsible. CDR3 bases: TGTGCCAACAGCCCATTGGGGGGGGGCGCTGGAGGAAACACCATATATTTT. Translation gives CANSPLGGGAGGNTIYF. The J gene is TRBJ1-3, the V gene TRBV5-4; D might be TRBD1 (6 bases). Looked up from germline, CDR1 is SGHNT and CDR2 is YYREEE (reference sequence). The CDR3 is 17 amino acids.